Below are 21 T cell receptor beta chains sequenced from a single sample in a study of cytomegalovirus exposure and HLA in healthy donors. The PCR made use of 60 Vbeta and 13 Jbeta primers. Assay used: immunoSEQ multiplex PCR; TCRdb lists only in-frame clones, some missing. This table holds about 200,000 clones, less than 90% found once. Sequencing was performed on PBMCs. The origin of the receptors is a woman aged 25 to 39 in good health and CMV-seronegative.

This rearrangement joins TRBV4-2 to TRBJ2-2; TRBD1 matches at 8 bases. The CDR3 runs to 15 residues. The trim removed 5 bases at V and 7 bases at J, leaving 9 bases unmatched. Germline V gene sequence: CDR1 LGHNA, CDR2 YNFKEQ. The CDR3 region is CASSSRTGLGGELFF. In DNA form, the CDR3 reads TGTGCCAGCAGCAGCCGGACAGGGCTGGGCGGGGAGCTGTTTTTT.

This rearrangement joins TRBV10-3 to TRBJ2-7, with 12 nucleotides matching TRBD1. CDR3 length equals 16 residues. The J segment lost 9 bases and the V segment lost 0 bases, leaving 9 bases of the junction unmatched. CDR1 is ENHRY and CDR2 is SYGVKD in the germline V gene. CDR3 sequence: CAISESLGTGGSGQYF. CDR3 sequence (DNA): TGTGCCATCAGTGAGTCGCTGGGGACAGGGGGCTCCGGGCAGTACTTC.

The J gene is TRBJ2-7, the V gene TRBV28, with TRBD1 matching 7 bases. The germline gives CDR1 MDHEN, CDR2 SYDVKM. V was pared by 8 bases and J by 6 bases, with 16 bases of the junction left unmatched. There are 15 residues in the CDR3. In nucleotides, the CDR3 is TGTGCCAGCTCGATGGTAGGGAACAGGGGTGGCGAGCAGTACTTC. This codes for CASSMVGNRGGEQYF.

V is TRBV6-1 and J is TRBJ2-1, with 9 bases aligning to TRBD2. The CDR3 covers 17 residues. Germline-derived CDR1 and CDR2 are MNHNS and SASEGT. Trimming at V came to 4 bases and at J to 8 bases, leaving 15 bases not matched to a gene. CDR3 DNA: TGTGCCAGCAGTGTAAACGGGGGCGGGAGGGCCTGGGATGAGCAGTTCTTC. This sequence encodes CASSVNGGGRAWDEQFF.

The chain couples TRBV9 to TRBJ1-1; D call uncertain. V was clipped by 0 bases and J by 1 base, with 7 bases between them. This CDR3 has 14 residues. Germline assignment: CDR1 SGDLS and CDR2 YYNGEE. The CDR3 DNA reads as TGTGCCAGCAGCGTAGTCACAGAGAACACTGAAGCTTTCTTT. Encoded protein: CASSVVTENTEAFF.

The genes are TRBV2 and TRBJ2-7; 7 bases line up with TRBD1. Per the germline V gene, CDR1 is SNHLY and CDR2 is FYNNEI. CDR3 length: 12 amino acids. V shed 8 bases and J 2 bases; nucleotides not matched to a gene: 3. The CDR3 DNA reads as TGTGCCAGCTTGGGGACAGCCTACGAGCAGTACTTC. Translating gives CASLGTAYEQYF.

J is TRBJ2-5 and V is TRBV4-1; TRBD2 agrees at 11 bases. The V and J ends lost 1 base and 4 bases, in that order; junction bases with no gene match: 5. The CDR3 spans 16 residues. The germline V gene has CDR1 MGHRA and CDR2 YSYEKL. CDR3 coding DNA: TGCGCCAGCAGCCAAGTGCTAGCGGGAGGTCCAGAGACCCAGTACTTC. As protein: CASSQVLAGGPETQYF.

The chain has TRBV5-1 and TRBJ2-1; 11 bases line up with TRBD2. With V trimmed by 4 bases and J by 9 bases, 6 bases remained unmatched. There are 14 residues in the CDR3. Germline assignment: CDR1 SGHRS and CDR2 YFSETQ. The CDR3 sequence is CASSVSGGAIEQFF. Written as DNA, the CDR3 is TGCGCCAGCAGCGTTAGCGGGGGGGCAATTGAGCAGTTCTTC.

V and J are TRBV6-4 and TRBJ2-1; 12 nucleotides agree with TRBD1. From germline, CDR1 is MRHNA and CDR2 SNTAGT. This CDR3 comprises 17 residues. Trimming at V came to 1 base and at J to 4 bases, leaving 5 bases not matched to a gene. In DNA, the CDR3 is TGTGCCAGCAGTGACTGGCGGGACAGGGGGCCTTACAATGAGCAGTTCTTC. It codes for CASSDWRDRGPYNEQFF.

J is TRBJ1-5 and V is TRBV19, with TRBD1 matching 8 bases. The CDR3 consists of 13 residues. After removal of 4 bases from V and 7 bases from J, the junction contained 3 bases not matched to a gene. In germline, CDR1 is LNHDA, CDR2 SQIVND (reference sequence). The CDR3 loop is CASSTRDRQPQHF. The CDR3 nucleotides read TGTGCCAGTAGTACCAGGGACAGGCAGCCCCAGCATTTT.

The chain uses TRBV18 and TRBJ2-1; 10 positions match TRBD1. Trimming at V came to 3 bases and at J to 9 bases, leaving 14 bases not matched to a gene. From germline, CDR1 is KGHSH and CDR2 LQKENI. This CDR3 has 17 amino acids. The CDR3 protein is CASSPPLPGQGSPEQFF. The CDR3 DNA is TGTGCCAGCTCACCTCCTTTGCCGGGACAGGGGAGTCCTGAGCAGTTCTTC.

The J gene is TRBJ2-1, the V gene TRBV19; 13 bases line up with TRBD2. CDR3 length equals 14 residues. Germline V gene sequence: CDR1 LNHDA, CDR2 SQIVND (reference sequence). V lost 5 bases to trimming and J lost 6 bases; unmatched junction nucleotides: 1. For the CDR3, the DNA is TGTGCCAGTAGTTGGACTAGCGGGGGCAATGAGCAGTTCTTC. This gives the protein CASSWTSGGNEQFF.

The CDR3 loop reads CASRIDGGREETQYF. The CDR3 nucleotides are TGTGCCAGTAGGATCGACGGCGGGAGAGAAGAGACCCAGTACTTC. The rearrangement uses TRBV19 and TRBJ2-5, with 7 bases lining up with TRBD2. This CDR3 spans 15 amino acids. CDR1 LNHDA and CDR2 SQIVND come from the germline V gene (reference sequence). V dropped 6 bases and J dropped 3; count of bases not matched to a gene: 10.

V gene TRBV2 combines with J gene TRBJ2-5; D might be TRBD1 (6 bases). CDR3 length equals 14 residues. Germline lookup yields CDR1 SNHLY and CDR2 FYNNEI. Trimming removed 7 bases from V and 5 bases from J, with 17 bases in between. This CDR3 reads CASMAGDFGETQYF. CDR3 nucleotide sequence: TGTGCCAGCATGGCAGGGGATTTTGGTGAGACCCAGTACTTC.

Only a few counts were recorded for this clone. The CDR3: CASSLEGTQYF. CDR3 nucleotide sequence: TGCGCCAGCAGCTTAGAGGGTACGCAGTATTTT. The chain uses TRBV5-1 and TRBJ2-3; D possibly corresponds to TRBD2 (5 bases). Germline V gene data show CDR1 as SGHRS and CDR2 as YFSETQ. There are 11 residues in the CDR3. V shed 2 bases and J shed 8 bases, with 6 bases lying between them.

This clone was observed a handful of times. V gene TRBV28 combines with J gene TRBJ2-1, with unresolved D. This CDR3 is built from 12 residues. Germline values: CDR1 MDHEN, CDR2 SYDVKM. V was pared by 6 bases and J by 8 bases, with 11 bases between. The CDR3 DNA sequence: TGTGCCAGCAGCTCCGTTTTGTATGAGCAGTTCTTC. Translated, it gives CASSSVLYEQFF.

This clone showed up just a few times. The CDR3 DNA follows: TGTGCCAGCAGCTTAGCGGGATCTTTAGATACGCAGTATTTT. Translating gives CASSLAGSLDTQYF. The chain couples TRBV11-2 to TRBJ2-3; the D gene is possibly TRBD2 (5 bases). Germline V gene lookup returns CDR1 SGHAT and CDR2 FQNNGV. This CDR3 has 14 amino acids. V dropped 1 base and J dropped 5 bases, with 10 bases sitting between them.

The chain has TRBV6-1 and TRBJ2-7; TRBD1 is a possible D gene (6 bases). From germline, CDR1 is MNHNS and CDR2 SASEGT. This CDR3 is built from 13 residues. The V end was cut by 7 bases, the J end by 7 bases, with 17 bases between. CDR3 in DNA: TGTGCCAGCACTAGGCAGGGGCCGGGAGAGCAGTACTTC. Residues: CASTRQGPGEQYF.

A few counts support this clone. CDR3 region: CASAISGTATDTQYF. The CDR3 coding sequence is TGTGCCAGCGCGATATCCGGGACAGCAACAGATACGCAGTATTTT. The chain joins TRBV6-6 to TRBJ2-3; 7 bases agree with TRBD1. The junction had 11 bases not matched to a gene; V was cut back by 8 bases and J by 3 bases. The germline CDR1 and CDR2 sequences are MNHNY and SVGAGI (reference sequence). There are 15 residues in the CDR3.

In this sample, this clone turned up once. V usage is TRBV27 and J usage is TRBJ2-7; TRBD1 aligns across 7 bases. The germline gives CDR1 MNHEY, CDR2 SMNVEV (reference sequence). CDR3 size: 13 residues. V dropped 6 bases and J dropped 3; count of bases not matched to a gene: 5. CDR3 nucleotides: TGTGCCAGCAGACTACACAGGGGCTACGAGCAGTACTTC. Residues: CASRLHRGYEQYF.

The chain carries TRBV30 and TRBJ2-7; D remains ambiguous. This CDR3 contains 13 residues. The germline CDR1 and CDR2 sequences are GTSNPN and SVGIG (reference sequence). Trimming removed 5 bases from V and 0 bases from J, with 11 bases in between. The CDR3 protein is CAWGRSSSYEQYF. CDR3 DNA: TGTGCCTGGGGGCGATCGAGCTCCTACGAGCAGTACTTC.